One T cell receptor (beta chain) is described in this entry. The junction departs from germline at one end; a sequencing error may be responsible. The data were taken from a study of T cells in Graves' hyperthyroidism and ophthalmopathy. Study at large: Specimen type is peripheral blood, collected at initial diagnosis prior to any treatment.

Germline assignment: CDR1 LNHDA and CDR2 SQIVND (reference sequence). This CDR3 is 15 amino acids long. Amplified TCR beta CDR3 regions came from RNA transcripts. Carried out on the TCR CDR3, a first-round RT-PCR used the HTBI primer set. MiXCR was run by TCRdb on the multiplex PCR reads, yielding one entry per CDR3 protein. The table has hundreds of thousands of distinct CDR3 sequences, approximately 19% seen once. Material for sequencing was blood. J is TRBJ1-1 and V is TRBV19, with D unclear. This receptor was obtained from a woman aged 18-29 years with Graves' hyperthyroidism. CDR3 nucleotides: TGTGCCAGTAGTACCTGGGCAGCCGCTATTACTGATGCTTTCTTT. This translates into CASSTWAAAITDAFF.